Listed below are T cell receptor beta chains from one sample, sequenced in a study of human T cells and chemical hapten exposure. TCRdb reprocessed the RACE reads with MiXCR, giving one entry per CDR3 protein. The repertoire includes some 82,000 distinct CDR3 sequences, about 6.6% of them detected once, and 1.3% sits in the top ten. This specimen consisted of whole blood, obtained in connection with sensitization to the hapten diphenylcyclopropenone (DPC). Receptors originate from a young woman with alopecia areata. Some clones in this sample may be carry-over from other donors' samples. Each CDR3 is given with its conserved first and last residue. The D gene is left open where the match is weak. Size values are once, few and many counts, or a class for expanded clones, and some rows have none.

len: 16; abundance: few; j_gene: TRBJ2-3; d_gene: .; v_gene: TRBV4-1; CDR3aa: CASSQDGGAKADTQYF; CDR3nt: TGCGCCAGCAGCCAAGATGGGGGGGCGAAGGCAGATACGCAGTATTTT
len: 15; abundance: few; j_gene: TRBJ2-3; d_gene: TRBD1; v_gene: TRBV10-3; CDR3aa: CAIRGGQGVADTQYF; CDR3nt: TGTGCCATAAGGGGTGGACAGGGGGTCGCAGATACGCAGTATTTT
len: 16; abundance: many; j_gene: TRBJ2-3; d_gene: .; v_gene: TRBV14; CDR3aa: CASSQDPWQGTDTQYF; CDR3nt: TGTGCCAGCAGCCAAGATCCCTGGCAGGGGACAGATACGCAGTATTTT
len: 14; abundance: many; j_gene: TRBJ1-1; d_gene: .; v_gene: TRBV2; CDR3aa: CASRGLDGNTEAFF; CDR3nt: TGTGCCAGCAGGGGACTTGACGGGAACACTGAAGCTTTCTTT
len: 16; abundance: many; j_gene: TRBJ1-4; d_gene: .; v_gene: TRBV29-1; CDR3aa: CSVEGAGYATNEKLFF; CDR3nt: TGCAGCGTTGAAGGTGCAGGGTACGCAACTAATGAAAAACTGTTTTTT
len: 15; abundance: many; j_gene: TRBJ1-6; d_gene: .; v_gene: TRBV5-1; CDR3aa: CASSWGTSYNSPLHF; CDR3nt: TGCGCCAGCAGCTGGGGGACCTCCTATAATTCACCCCTCCACTTT
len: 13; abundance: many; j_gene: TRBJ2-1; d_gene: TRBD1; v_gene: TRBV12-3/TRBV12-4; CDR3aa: CASSLGTENEQFF; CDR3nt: TGTGCCAGCAGTTTGGGGACAGAGAATGAGCAGTTCTTC
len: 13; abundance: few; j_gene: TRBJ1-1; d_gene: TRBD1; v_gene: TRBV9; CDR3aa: CASSAGQGTEAFF; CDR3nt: TGTGCCAGCAGCGCGGGACAGGGCACTGAAGCTTTCTTT
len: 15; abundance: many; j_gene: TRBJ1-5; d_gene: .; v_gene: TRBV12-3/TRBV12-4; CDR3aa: CASSDEVRSNQPQHF; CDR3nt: TGTGCCAGCAGTGACGAGGTGAGGAGCAATCAGCCCCAGCATTTT
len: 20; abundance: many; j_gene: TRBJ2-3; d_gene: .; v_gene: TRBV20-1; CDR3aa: CSARPPQWQGATFVTDTQYF; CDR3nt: TGCAGTGCTAGACCCCCCCAGTGGCAGGGAGCAACTTTTGTCACAGATACGCAGTATTTT
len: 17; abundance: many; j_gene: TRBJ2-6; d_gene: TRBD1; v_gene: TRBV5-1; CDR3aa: CASTTSHTGAGANVLTF; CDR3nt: TGCGCCAGCACGACCAGCCACACAGGGGCTGGGGCCAACGTCCTGACTTTC
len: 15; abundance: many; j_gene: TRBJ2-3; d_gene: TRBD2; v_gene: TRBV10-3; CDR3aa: CAISGASGPTDTQYF; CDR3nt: TGTGCCATCAGTGGGGCTAGCGGGCCAACAGATACGCAGTATTTT
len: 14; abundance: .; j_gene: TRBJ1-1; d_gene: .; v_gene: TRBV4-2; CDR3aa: CASSQDYVNTEAFF; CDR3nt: TGTGCCAGCAGCCAAGACTATGTGAACACTGAAGCTTTCTTT
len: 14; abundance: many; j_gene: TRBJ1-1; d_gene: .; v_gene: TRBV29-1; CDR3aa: CSVAYQEGNTEAFF; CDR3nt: TGCAGCGTTGCCTACCAGGAGGGGAACACTGAAGCTTTCTTT
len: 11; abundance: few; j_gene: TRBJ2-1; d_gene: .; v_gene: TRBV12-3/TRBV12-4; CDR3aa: CASSLFREQFF; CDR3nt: TGTGCCAGCAGTTTATTCCGTGAGCAGTTCTTC
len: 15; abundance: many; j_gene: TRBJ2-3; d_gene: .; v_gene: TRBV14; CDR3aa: CASSQGPGAPPTQYF; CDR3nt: TGTGCCAGCAGCCAAGGCCCAGGGGCTCCACCCACGCAGTATTTT
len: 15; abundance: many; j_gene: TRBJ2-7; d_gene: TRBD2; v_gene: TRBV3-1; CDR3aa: CASSHGLAGGYEQYF; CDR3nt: TGTGCCAGCAGCCATGGTCTAGCGGGGGGTTACGAGCAGTACTTC
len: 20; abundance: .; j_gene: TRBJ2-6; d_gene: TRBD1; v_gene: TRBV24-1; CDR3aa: CATSYPGTGCPFAGANVLTF; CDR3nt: TGTGCCACCAGTTATCCCGGGACAGGGTGCCCGTTCGCTGGGGCCAACGTCCTGACTTTC
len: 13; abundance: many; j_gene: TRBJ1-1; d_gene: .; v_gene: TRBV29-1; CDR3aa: CSVAGTLNTEAFF; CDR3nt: TGCAGCGTTGCGGGCACCTTGAACACTGAAGCTTTCTTT
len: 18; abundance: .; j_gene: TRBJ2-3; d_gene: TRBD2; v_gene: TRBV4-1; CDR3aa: CASSRGLAGGANTDTQYF; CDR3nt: TGCGCCAGCAGCCGCGGACTAGCGGGGGGTGCTAACACAGATACGCAGTATTTT